This record covers a single TCR beta chain. The record originates from a study of tumor-infiltrating lymphocytes in primary liver carcinoma. Co-extraction of both nucleic acids (RNA and DNA) used roughly 18-32 mg of unsorted bulk tissue. Surgical resection served as treatment for the primary liver carcinoma of these patients. Each sampled tumor had five separate regions taken from it. Trimming pared 7 bases from V and 7 bases from J, leaving 17 bases between. This CDR3 comprises 15 residues. From germline, CDR1 is MDHEN and CDR2 SYDVKM. TCR beta cDNA came from around 500 ng total RNA, primed with a constant-region primer. Three rounds of nested multiplex PCR with slightly modified ARM-PCR produced TCR beta libraries. Rounds one and two of PCR, each of about 10 cycles, were primed with TRBV1-TRBV30 forward primers and a C-beta reverse primer. MiXCR, run by TCRdb on the multiplex PCR reads, gives a single entry per CDR3 protein. The table records tens of thousands of distinct CDR3 sequences, 70% to 85% of them present only once.

The sample consisted of liver tumor tissue from sampling region 2. Stated subset: tumor region T2, inferior pole. The chain uses TRBV28 and TRBJ1-6; D is perhaps TRBD1 (5 bases). The clonotype was recovered from a man aged 40-49 years with primary liver carcinoma and hepatitis B virus infection. The DNA for the CDR3 is TGTGCCAGCAATTCAGGGAGCGAAGGAAATTCACCCCTCCACTTT. It specifies CASNSGSEGNSPLHF.